The rows below give T cell receptor beta chains drawn from one sample of a study of cytomegalovirus exposure and HLA in healthy donors. Sequencing was performed with immunoSEQ multiplex PCR; in TCRdb, only in-frame clones are kept and a portion is missing. The sample consists of about 61,000 clones, 89% of them appearing once. Sequencing was performed on PBMCs. The receptors originated from a man between 25 and 39 years old in good health and CMV-seropositive. CDR3s include the opening cysteine and the closing phenylalanine or tryptophan. The order of the fields is clone size, J gene, V gene, D gene, CDR3 DNA, CDR3 protein. The D gene is left open where the match is weak. Some rows have no size entry. The others give once, few or many, or a class for an expanded clone.

NA,TRBJ1-1,TRBV7-2,NA,TGTGCCAGCAGCTCCCCGGGACTGATGAACACTGAAGCTTTCTTT,CASSSPGLMNTEAFF
NA,TRBJ2-2,TRBV7-3,NA,TGTGCCAGCAGCCCCGGACTGGTGAACACCGGGGAGCTGTTTTTT,CASSPGLVNTGELFF
few,TRBJ1-1,TRBV19,NA,TGTGCCAGTAGTAGTCAGGTGAACACTGAAGCTTTCTTT,CASSSQVNTEAFF
NA,TRBJ2-7,TRBV7-2,TRBD2,TGTGCCAGCAGCCGCGGGAGTACCTCCGACGAGCAGTACTTC,CASSRGSTSDEQYF
NA,TRBJ2-7,TRBV29-1,TRBD1,TGCAGCGTTGAAGCCCCGGGACAGCACTACGAGCAGTACTTC,CSVEAPGQHYEQYF
NA,TRBJ1-2,TRBV6-5,NA,TGTGCCAGCACCGACCCCGACAGGCGCCAGGCTGGCTACACCTTC,CASTDPDRRQAGYTF
NA,TRBJ2-7,TRBV4-1,NA,TGCGCCAGCAGCCAAAACCGGGGTAGCCCACTTGACTACGAGCAGTACTTC,CASSQNRGSPLDYEQYF
NA,TRBJ2-3,TRBV6-1,NA,TGTGCCAGCAGTGAAGTCGGGGCAGATACGCAGTATTTT,CASSEVGADTQYF
NA,TRBJ2-1,TRBV9,TRBD2,TGTGCCAGCAGCGTCGGACTAGCGGGTTACAATGAGCAGTTCTTC,CASSVGLAGYNEQFF
NA,TRBJ2-2,TRBV6-1,TRBD2,TGTGCCAGCAGTGGTTTGGGGAGGGTAGCCACCGGGGAGCTGTTTTTT,CASSGLGRVATGELFF
NA,TRBJ2-7,TRBV6-6,TRBD1,TGTGCCAGCGGGGGACAGGGAATGAACGAGCAGTACTTC,CASGGQGMNEQYF
NA,TRBJ2-1,TRBV5-1,NA,TGCGCCAGCAGCTTACAGGGCAATGAGCAGTTCTTC,CASSLQGNEQFF
NA,TRBJ2-1,TRBV29-1,TRBD2,TGCAGCGGCAGGACTAGCGGATACAATGAGCAGTTCTTC,CSGRTSGYNEQFF
NA,TRBJ1-5,TRBV7-3,NA,TGTGCCAGCAGCTTAGAATGCGCAAATCAGCCCCAGCATTTT,CASSLECANQPQHF
NA,TRBJ2-7,TRBV5-1,NA,TGCGCCAGCAGCTTGGATTTGGGCAGGGTAGGCGAGCAGTACTTC,CASSLDLGRVGEQYF
NA,TRBJ2-7,TRBV5-1,NA,TGCGCCAGCAGCTACCCGGACAGCTACGAGCAGTACTTC,CASSYPDSYEQYF
NA,TRBJ2-1,TRBV29-1,TRBD2,TGCAGCGTTGAAGAGGGGGGGACTGAGCAGTTCTTC,CSVEEGGTEQFF
NA,TRBJ2-7,TRBV18,TRBD2,TGTGCCAGCTCATATGAAGCGGGAGGCTTTCCCTACGAGCAGTACTTC,CASSYEAGGFPYEQYF
NA,TRBJ2-5,TRBV7-7,TRBD2,TGTGCTAGCAGCTTGGGACTAGCGGAGCAAGAGACCCAGTACTTC,CASSLGLAEQETQYF
NA,TRBJ1-1,TRBV19,NA,TGTGCCAGTAGGTTGGGTGAGTTGGGGAGAAACACTGAAGCTTTCTTT,CASRLGELGRNTEAFF
NA,TRBJ2-3,TRBV28,TRBD2,TGTGCCAGCAGTCCTAGCGGGAGGGCAGATACGCAGTATTTT,CASSPSGRADTQYF
NA,TRBJ2-3,TRBV10-3,TRBD2,TGTGCCATCACGGGAGGGGACACAGATACGCAGTATTTT,CAITGGDTDTQYF
once,TRBJ2-4,TRBV5-1,NA,TGCGCCAGCAGCTTGGGTAGCGGCCTTGAGTGGAACATTCAGTACTTC,CASSLGSGLEWNIQYF
once,TRBJ1-2,TRBV4-1,NA,TGCGCCAGCAGCCAATTCCACAGCACAGGGTCTAACTATGGCTACACCTTC,CASSQFHSTGSNYGYTF
NA,TRBJ2-7,TRBV27,NA,TGTGCCAGCAGTTTAAGTGAAAAGGAGGTGCAGTACTTC,CASSLSEKEVQYF
NA,TRBJ2-5,TRBV15,NA,TGTGCCACCAGCAGAGTCGGGGAAGAGACCCAGTACTTC,CATSRVGEETQYF
once,TRBJ2-7,TRBV30,TRBD2,TGTGCCTGGAGAGCGATAGCGGGGGATTACGAGCAGTACTTC,CAWRAIAGDYEQYF
NA,TRBJ1-1,TRBV14,NA,TGTGCCAGCAGCCAAGACCTGGGGGCAACTGAAGCTTTCTTT,CASSQDLGATEAFF
few,TRBJ1-1,TRBV4-1,NA,TGCGCCAGCAGCCACACCTACGAGGGTACTGAAGCTTTCTTT,CASSHTYEGTEAFF
NA,TRBJ2-3,TRBV6-1,NA,TGTGCCAGCAGAAGACAGAGGACAGATACGCAGTATTTT,CASRRQRTDTQYF
NA,TRBJ1-1,TRBV28,NA,TGTGCCAGCAGCCTAGAGATCGACACTGAAGCTTTCTTT,CASSLEIDTEAFF
once,TRBJ2-1,TRBV29-1,TRBD2,TGCAGCTGTCGGACTAGCGGGTACAATGAGCAGTTCTTC,CSCRTSGYNEQFF
NA,TRBJ2-7,TRBV6-6,TRBD1,TGTGCCAGCAGGCCGGGACAGCCCTACGAGCAGTACTTC,CASRPGQPYEQYF
NA,TRBJ2-7,TRBV27,TRBD2,TGTGCCAGCAGTTGGAAACGACTAAAAGGACTAGCGGACCTCTACGAGCAGTACTTC,CASSWKRLKGLADLYEQYF
once,TRBJ1-3,TRBV7-9,TRBD1,TGTGCCAGCAGCCCCAGACAGGGGGCCAGAAACACCATATATTTT,CASSPRQGARNTIYF
few,TRBJ1-1,TRBV10-2,TRBD1,TGCGCCAGCAGTGTTACAGGGGGCACTGAAGCTTTCTTT,CASSVTGGTEAFF
NA,TRBJ1-4,TRBV28,NA,TGTGCCAGCAGCTCAACACAGGAACAAAATGAAAAACTGTTTTTT,CASSSTQEQNEKLFF
NA,TRBJ2-7,TRBV27,NA,TGTGCCAGCAGTTTCCAGGGCAGGGTGTTTTACGAGCAGTACTTC,CASSFQGRVFYEQYF
once,TRBJ1-2,TRBV4-2,NA,TGTGCCAGCAGCCAAGCGGGACAAAACTATGGCTACACCTTC,CASSQAGQNYGYTF
NA,TRBJ2-7,TRBV25-1,TRBD1,TGTGCCAGCAGTGAATTGGGAACAGGGGGCTCCTACGAGCAGTACTTC,CASSELGTGGSYEQYF
NA,TRBJ2-1,TRBV6-5,TRBD1,TGTGCCAGCAGTATGCTCGGGACAGGGAGGAATGAGCAGTTCTTC,CASSMLGTGRNEQFF
NA,TRBJ2-5,TRBV30,NA,TGTGCCTGGAAGGAGGGGCAAAGGGTTGCAGGAGAGACCCAGTACTTC,CAWKEGQRVAGETQYF
NA,TRBJ2-7,TRBV5-6,TRBD2,TGTGCCAGCAGCCCTTCACTAGCGGGAGGCTCCTCCGAGCAGTACTTC,CASSPSLAGGSSEQYF
NA,TRBJ2-7,TRBV5-1,TRBD1,TGCGCCAGCAGCCAGGGACAGGGGTCCTACGAGCAGTACTTC,CASSQGQGSYEQYF
NA,TRBJ2-3,TRBV5-1,NA,TGCGCCAGCAGCCCAAGTGGGGTTAGACTAGGGAGCACAGATACGCAGTATTTT,CASSPSGVRLGSTDTQYF
NA,TRBJ1-1,TRBV28,TRBD1,TGTGCCAGCAGTTTAGGACAGGACACTGAAGCTTTCTTT,CASSLGQDTEAFF
NA,TRBJ2-3,TRBV7-3,NA,TGTGCCAGCAGCTCGCAGGGGAGTACGCAGTATTTT,CASSSQGSTQYF